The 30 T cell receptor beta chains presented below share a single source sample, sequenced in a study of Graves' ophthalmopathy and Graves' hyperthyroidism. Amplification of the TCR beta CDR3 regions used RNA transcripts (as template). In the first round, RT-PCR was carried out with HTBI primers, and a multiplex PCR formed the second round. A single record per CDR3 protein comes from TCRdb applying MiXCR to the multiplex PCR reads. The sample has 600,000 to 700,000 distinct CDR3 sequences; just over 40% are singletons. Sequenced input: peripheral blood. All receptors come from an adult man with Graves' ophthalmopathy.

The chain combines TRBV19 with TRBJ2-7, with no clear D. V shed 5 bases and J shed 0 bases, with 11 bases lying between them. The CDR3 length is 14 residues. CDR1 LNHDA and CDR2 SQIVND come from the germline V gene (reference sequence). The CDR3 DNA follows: TGTGCCAGTAGTTTTAGGGTCAGCTCCTACGAGCAGTACTTC. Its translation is CASSFRVSSYEQYF.

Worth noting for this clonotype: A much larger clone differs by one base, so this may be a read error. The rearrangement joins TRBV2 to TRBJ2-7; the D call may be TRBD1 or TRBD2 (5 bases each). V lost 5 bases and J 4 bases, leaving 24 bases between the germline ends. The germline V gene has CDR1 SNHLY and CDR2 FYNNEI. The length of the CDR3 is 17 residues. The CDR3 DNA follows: TGTGCCAGCAGTTACTCCACCCCGGGACCGGGTGGTTACGAGCAGTACTTC. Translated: CASSYSTPGPGGYEQYF.

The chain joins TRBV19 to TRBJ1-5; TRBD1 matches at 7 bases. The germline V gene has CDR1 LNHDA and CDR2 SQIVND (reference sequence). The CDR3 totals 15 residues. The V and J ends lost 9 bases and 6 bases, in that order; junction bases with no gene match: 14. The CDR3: CASSPSGTVSQPQHF. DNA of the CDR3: TGTGCCAGCAGCCCGTCCGGGACAGTGAGTCAGCCCCAGCATTTT.

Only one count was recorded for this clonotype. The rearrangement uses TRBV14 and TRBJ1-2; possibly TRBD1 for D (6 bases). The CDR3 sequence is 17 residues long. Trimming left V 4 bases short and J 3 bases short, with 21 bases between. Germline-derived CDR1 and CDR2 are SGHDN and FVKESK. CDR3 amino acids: CASSPGQPWGTDYGYTF. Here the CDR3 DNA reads TGTGCCAGCAGCCCCGGACAGCCGTGGGGCACCGACTATGGCTACACCTTC.

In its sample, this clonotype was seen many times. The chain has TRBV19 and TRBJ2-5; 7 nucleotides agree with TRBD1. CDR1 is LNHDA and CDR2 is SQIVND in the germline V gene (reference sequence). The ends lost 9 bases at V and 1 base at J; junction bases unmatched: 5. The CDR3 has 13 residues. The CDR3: CASGTDSQETQYF. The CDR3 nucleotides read TGTGCCAGCGGGACAGACAGCCAAGAGACCCAGTACTTC.

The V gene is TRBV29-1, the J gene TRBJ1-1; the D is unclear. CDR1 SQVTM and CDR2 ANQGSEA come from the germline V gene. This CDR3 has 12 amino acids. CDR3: CSVSGVIGEAFF. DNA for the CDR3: TGCAGTGTAAGTGGTGTGATTGGTGAAGCTTTCTTT.

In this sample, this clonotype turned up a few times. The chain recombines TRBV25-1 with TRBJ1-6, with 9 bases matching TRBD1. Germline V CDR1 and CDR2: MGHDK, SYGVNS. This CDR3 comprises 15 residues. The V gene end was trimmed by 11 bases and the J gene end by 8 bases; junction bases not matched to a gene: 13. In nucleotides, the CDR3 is TGTGCCTGGAGTGTACTCGGGACAGGGCATTCACCCCTCCACTTT. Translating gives CAWSVLGTGHSPLHF.

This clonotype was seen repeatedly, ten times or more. CDR3: CASRPRLAGQYEQYF. The CDR3 DNA reads TGTGCCAGCAGACCCAGACTAGCGGGACAGTACGAGCAGTACTTC. The chain combines TRBV7-8 with TRBJ2-7; TRBD2 matches 11 bases. The CDR3 sequence is 15 residues long. Germline CDR1 and CDR2: SGHVS and FQNEAQ. J gave up 4 bases and V 6 bases, and 8 bases lay outside the gene matches.

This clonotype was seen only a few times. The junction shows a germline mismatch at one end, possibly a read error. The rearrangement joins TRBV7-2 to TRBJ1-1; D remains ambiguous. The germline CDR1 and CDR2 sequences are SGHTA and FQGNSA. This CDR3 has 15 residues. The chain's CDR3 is CARSLYGEANTEAFF. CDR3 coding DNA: TGTGCCCGCAGCCTATACGGAGAGGCGAACACTGAAGCTTTCTTT.

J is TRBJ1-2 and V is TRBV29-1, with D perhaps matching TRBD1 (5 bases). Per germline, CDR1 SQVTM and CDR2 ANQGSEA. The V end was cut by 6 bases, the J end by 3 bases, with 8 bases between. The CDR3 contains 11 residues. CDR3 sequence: CSVKQDYGYTF. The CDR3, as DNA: TGCAGCGTCAAACAGGACTATGGCTACACCTTC.

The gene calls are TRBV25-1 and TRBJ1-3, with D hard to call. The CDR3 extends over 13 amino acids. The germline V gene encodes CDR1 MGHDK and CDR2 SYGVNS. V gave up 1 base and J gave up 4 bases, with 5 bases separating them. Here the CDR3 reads CASSEWSGNTIYF. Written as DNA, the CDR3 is TGTGCCAGCAGTGAATGGAGCGGAAACACCATATATTTT.

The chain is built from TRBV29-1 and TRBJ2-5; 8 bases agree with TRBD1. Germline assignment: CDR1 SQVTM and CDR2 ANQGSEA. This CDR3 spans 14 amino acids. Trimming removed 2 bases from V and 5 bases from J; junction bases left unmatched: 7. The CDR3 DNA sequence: TGCAGCGTTGAAAGGACAGGGTCGTTGGAGACCCAGTACTTC. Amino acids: CSVERTGSLETQYF.

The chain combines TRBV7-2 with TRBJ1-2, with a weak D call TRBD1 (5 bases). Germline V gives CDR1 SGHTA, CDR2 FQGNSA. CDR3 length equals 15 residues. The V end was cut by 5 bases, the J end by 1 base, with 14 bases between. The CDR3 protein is CASSQGGANNYGYTF. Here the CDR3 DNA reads TGTGCCAGCAGCCAAGGAGGGGCGAATAACTATGGCTACACCTTC.

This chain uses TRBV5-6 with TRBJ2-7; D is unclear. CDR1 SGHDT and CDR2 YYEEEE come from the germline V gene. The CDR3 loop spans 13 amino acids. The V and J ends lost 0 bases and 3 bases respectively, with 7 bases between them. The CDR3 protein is CASSLAALYEQYF. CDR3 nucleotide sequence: TGTGCCAGCAGCTTGGCGGCACTCTACGAGCAGTACTTC. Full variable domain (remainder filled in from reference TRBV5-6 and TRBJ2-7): DAGVTQSPTHLIKTRGQQVTLRCSPKSGHDTVSWYQQALGQGPQFIFQYYEEEERQRGNFPDRFSGHQFPNYSSELNVNALLLGDSALYLCASSLAALYEQYFGPGTRLTVT.

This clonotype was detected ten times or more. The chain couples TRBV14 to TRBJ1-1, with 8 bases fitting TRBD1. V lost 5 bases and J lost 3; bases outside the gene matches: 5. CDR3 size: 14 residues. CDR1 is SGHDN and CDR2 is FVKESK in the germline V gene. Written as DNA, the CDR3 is TGTGCCAGCAGCATCGACAGGGGTGACACTGAAGCTTTCTTT. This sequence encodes CASSIDRGDTEAFF.

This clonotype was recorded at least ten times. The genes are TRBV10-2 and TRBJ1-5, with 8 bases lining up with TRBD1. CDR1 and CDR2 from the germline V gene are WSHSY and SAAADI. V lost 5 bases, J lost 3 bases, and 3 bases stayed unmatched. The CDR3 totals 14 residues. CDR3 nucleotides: TGCGCCAGCAGTCTGGACAGGGACAATCAGCCCCAGCATTTT. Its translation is CASSLDRDNQPQHF.

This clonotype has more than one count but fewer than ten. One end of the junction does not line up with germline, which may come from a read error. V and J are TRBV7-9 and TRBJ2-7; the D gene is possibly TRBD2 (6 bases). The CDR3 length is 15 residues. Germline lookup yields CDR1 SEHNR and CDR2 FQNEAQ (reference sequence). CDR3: CASSLGLAYGGEQYF. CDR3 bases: TGCGCCAGCAGCCTCGGGCTAGCGTATGGGGGCGAGCAGTACTTC.

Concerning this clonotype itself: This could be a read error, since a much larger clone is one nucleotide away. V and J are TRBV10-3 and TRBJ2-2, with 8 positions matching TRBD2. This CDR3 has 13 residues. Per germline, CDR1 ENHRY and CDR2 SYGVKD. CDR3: CAIGLAITRELFF. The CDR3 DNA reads TGTGCCATCGGACTAGCTATCACCAGGGAGCTGTTTTTT.

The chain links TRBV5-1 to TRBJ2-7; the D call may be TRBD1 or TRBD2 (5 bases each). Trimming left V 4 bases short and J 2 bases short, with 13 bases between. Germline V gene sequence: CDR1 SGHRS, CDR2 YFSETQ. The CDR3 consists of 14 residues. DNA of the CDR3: TGCGCCAGCAGCCTGCGAGGGGACCCCTACGAGCAGTACTTC. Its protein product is CASSLRGDPYEQYF.

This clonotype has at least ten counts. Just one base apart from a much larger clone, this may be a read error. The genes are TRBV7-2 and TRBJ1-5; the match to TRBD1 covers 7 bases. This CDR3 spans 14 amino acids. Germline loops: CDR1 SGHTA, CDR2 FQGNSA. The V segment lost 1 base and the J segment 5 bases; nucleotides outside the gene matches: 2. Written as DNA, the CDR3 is TGTGCCAGCAGCTTAGGACAGGGCTATCAGCCCCAGCATTTT. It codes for CASSLGQGYQPQHF.

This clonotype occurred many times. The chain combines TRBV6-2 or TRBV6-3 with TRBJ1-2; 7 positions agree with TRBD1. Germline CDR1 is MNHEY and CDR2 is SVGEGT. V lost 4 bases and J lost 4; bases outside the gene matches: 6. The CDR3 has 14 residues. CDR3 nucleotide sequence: TGTGCCAGCAGTTCCTCCGGACAGGTCTATGGCTACACCTTC. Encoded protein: CASSSSGQVYGYTF.

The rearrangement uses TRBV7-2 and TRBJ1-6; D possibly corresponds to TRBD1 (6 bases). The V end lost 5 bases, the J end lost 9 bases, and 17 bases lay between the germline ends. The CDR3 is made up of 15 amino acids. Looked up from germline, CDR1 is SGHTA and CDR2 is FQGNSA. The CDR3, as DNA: TGTGCCAGCAGCCAGGGGAGAGGTTTCGTTTCACCCCTCCACTTT. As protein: CASSQGRGFVSPLHF. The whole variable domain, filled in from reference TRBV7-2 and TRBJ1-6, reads GAGVSQSPSNKVTEKGKDVELRCDPISGHTALYWYRQSLGQGLEFLIYFQGNSAPDKSGLPSDRFSAERTGGSVSTLTIQRTQQEDSAVYLCASSQGRGFVSPLHFGNGTRLTVT.

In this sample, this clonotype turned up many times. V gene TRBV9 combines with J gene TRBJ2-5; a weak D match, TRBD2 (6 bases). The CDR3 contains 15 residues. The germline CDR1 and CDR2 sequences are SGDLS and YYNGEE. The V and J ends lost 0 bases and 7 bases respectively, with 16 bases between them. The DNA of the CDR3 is TGTGCCAGCAGCGTAGCCGGGAGCCGAGGAGGGACCCAGTACTTC. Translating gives CASSVAGSRGGTQYF. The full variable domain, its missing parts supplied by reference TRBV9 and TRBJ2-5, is DSGVTQTPKHLITATGQRVTLRCSPRSGDLSVYWYQQSLDQGLQFLIQYYNGEERAKGNILERFSAQQFPDLHSELNLSSLELGDSALYFCASSVAGSRGGTQYFGPGTRLLVL.

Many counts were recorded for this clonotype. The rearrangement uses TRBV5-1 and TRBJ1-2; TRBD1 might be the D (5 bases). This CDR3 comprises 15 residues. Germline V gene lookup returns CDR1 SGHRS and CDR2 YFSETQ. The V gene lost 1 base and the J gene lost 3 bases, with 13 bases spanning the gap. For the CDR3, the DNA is TGCGCCAGCAGCTTGACCGGGACCGGGGACTATGGCTACACCTTC. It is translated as CASSLTGTGDYGYTF.

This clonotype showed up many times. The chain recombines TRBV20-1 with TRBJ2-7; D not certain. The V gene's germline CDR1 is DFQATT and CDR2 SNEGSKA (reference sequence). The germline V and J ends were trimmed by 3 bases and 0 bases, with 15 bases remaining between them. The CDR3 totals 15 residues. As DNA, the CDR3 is TGCAGTGCTAGTGATGTACCCGAGAGCTCCTACGAGCAGTACTTC. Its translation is CSASDVPESSYEQYF.

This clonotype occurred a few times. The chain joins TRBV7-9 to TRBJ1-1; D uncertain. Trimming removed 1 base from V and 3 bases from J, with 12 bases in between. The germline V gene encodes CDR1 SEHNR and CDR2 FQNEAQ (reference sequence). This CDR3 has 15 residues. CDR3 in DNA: TGTGCCAGCAGCTTAGTGTTAAATGAGGACACTGAAGCTTTCTTT. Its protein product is CASSLVLNEDTEAFF.

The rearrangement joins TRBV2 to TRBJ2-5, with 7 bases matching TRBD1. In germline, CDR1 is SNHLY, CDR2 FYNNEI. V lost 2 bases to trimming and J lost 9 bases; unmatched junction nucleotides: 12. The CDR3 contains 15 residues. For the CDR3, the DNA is TGTGCCAGCAGTGAATCCTACAGGGGCAGTCAGCCCCAGTACTTC. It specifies CASSESYRGSQPQYF. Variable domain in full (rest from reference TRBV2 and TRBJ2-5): EPEVTQTPSHQVTQMGQEVILRCVPISNHLYFYWYRQILGQKVEFLVSFYNNEISEKSEIFDDQFSVERPDGSNFTLKIRSTKLEDSAMYFCASSESYRGSQPQYFGPGTRLLVL.

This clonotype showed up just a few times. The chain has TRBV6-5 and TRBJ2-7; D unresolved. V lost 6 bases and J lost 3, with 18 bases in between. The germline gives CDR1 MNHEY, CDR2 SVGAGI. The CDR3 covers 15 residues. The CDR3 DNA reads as TGTGCCAGCAGCCGAAAACGTCCGGGCAGCTACGAGCAGTACTTC. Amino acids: CASSRKRPGSYEQYF.

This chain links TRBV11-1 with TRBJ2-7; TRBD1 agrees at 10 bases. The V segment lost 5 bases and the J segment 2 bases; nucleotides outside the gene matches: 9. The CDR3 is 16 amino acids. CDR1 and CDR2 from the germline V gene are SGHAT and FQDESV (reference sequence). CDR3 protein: CASSVDGTGAPYEQYF. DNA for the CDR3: TGTGCCAGCAGCGTTGATGGGACAGGGGCCCCCTACGAGCAGTACTTC.

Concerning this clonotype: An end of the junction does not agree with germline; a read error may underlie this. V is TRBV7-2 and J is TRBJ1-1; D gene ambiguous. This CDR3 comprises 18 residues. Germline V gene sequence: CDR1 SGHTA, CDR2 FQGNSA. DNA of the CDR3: TGTGCCAGCAGTCCCGCTAGCGGGAGTCCTATGGAACACCGGGGAGCTGTTTTT. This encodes CASSPASGSPMEHRGAVF. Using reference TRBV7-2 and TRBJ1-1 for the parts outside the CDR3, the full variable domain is GAGVSQSPSNKVTEKGKDVELRCDPISGHTALYWYRQSLGQGLEFLIYFQGNSAPDKSGLPSDRFSAERTGGSVSTLTIQRTQQEDSAVYLCASSPASGSPMEHRGAVFGQGTRLTVV.